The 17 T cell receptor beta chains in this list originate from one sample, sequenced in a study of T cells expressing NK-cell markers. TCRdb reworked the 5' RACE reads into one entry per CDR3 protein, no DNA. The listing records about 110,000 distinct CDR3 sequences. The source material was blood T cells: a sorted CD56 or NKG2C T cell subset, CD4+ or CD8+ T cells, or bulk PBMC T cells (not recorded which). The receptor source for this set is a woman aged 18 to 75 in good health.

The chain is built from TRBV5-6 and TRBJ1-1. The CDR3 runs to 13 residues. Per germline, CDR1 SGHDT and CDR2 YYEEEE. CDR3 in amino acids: CASSLVGFYVAFF.

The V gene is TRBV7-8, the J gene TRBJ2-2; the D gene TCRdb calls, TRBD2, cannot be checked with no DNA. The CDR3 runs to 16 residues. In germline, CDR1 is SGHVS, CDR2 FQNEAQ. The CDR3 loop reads CASSLAPAGGPGELFF.

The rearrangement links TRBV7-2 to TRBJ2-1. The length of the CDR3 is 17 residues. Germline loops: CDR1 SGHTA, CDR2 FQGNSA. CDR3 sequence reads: CASSLSLGGTAYNEQFF.

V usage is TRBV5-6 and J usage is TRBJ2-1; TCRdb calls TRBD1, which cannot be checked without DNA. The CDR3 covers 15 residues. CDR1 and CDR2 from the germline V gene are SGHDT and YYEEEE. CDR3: CASHRWGGFYNEQFF.

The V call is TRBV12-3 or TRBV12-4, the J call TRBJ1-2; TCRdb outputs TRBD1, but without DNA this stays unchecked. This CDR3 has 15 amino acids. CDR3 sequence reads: CASSLGGGGNYGYTF.

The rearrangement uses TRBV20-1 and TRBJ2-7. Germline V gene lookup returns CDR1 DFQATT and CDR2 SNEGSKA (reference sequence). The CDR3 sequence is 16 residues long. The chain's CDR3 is CSARDRLSGVLYEQYF.

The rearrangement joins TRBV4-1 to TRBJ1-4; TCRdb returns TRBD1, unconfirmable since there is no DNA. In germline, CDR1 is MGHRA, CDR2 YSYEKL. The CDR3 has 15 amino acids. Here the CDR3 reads CASTGGAGLGEKLFF.

CDR3: CASSQTGSSNQPQHF. The chain joins TRBV11-1 to TRBJ1-5; TCRdb's D gene call, TRBD1, goes unchecked for lack of DNA. CDR3 size: 15 residues. The germline V gene has CDR1 SGHAT and CDR2 FQDESV (reference sequence).

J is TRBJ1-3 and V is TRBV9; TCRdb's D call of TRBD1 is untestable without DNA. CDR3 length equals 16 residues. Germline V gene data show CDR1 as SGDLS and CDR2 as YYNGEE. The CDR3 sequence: CASSVEEGARGNTIYF.

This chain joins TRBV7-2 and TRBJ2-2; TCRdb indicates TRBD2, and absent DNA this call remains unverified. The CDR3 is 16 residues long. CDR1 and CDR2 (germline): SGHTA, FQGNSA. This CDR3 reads CASSVSSGRALGELFF.

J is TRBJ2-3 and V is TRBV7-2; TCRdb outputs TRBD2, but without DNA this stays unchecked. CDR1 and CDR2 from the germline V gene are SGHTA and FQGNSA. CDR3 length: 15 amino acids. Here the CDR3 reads CASSPGTSGGDTQYF. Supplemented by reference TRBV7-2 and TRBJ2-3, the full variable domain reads GAGVSQSPSNKVTEKGKDVELRCDPISGHTALYWYRQSLGQGLEFLIYFQGNSAPDKSGLPSDRFSAERTGGSVSTLTIQRTQQEDSAVYLCASSPGTSGGDTQYFGPGTRLTVL.

The CDR3 sequence is CASSYLADQTNEQFF. This chain connects TRBV5-4 to TRBJ2-1; the D gene TCRdb calls, TRBD2, cannot be checked with no DNA. This CDR3 region has 15 residues. The germline V gene has CDR1 SGHNT and CDR2 YYREEE (reference sequence). The full variable domain, completed using reference TRBV5-4 and TRBJ2-1, is ETGVTQSPTHLIKTRGQQVTLRCSSQSGHNTVSWYQQALGQGPQFIFQYYREEENGRGNFPPRFSGLQFPNYSSELNVNALELDDSALYLCASSYLADQTNEQFFGPGTRLTVL.

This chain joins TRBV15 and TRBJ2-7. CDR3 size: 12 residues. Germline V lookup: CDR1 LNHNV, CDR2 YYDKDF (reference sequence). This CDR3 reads CATSVKLDEQYF. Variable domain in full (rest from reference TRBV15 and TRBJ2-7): DAMVIQNPRYQVTQFGKPVTLSCSQTLNHNVMYWYQQKSSQAPKLLFHYYDKDFNNEADTPDNFQSRRPNTSFCFLDIRSPGLGDTAMYLCATSVKLDEQYFGPGTRLTVT.

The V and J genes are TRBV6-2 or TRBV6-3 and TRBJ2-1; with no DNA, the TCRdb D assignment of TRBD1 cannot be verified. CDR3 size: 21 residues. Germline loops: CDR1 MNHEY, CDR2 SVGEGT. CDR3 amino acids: CASSYGYGPGTPRGSYNEQFF.

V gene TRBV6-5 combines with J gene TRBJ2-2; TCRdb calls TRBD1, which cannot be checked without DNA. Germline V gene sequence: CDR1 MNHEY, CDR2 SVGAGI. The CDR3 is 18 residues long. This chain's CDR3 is CASSYSIGGRANTGELFF.

The CDR3 loop reads CASSQDPAGPNNSPLHF. The V and J genes are TRBV14 and TRBJ1-6. This CDR3 is built from 17 residues. Germline V gene data show CDR1 as SGHDN and CDR2 as FVKESK.

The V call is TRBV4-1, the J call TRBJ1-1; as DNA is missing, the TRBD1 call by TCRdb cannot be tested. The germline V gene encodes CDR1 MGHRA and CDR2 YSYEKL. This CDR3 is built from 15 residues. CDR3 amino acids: CASSQDVGGYTEAFF.